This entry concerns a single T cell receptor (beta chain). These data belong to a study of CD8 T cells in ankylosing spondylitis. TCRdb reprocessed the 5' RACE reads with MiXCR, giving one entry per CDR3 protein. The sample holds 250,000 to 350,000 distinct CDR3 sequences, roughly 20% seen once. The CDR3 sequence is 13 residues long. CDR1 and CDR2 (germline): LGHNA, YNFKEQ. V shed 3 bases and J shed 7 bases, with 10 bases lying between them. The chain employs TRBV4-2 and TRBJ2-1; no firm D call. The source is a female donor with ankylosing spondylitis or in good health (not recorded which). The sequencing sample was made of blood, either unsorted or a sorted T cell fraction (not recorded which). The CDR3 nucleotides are TGTGCCAGCAGCCACCAGGACGGTAATGAGCAGTTCTTC. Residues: CASSHQDGNEQFF.